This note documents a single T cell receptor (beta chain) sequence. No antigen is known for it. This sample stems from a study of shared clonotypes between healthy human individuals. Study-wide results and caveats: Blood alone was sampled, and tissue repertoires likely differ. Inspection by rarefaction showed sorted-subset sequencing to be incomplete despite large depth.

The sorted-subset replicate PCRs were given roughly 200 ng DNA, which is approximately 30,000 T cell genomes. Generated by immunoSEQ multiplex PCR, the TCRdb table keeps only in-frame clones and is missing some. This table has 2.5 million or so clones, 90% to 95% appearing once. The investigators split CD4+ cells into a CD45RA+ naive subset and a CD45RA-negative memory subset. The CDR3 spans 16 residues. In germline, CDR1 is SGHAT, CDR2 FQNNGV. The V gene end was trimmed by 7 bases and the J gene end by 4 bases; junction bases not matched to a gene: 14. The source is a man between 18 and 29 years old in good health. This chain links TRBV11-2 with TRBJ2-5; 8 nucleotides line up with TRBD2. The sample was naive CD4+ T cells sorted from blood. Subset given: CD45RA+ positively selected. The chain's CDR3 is CASNHGLAALTETQYF. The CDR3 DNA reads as TGTGCCAGCAACCATGGACTAGCAGCCTTGACAGAGACCCAGTACTTC.